The present T cell receptor beta chain was sequenced within a study of blood T cell repertoires in COVID-19. The V gene's germline CDR1 is LNHNV and CDR2 YYDKDF (reference sequence). Trimming removed 4 bases from V and 7 bases from J; junction bases left unmatched: 9. CDR3 size: 16 residues. A single count supports this clone. Only in-frame clones appear in the TCRdb table, and some are missing; sequencing was by immunoSEQ multiplex PCR. The sample yields about 270,000 clones, 88% seen once. The TCR sequence derives from a man in his 60s who had recovered from COVID-19. The chain is built from TRBV15 and TRBJ2-1; 11 bases align to TRBD1. The sequencing sample was made of peripheral blood. Here the CDR3 DNA reads TGTGCCACCAGCAAAATCGGACAGGGGGCTTTTAATGAGCAGTTCTTC. This gives the protein CATSKIGQGAFNEQFF.